This passage covers 30 T cell receptor beta chains from one sample sequenced in a study of PD-1 blockade in classical Hodgkin lymphoma (dated by TCRdb to between 2020 and 2021). Sample time point, as interpreted from the label and publication: cycle 1 day 1 (C1D1), immediately before nivolumab initiation. All trial patients had relapsed after autologous stem cell transplantation, with cohorts A, B and C differing in prior brentuximab vedotin exposure. The receptor library was made with the immunoSEQ multiplex PCR assay. TCRdb re-hosts the immuneACCESS table, in-frame sequences only. Its copies lack some clones; in the studies checked, an unresolved V gene accounts for under half of them, and the cause for the rest is not known. This sample lists more than 15,000 clones; approximately 72% were detected once. Under 5% of the sample belongs to the ten largest clones. This material consisted of peripheral blood mononuclear cells (PBMCs), taken at baseline. The receptor set was obtained from a human donor with classical Hodgkin lymphoma.

The chain employs TRBV7-8 and TRBJ1-1, with D perhaps matching TRBD1 (6 bases). Germline CDR1 is SGHVS and CDR2 is FQNEAQ. The CDR3 has 15 amino acids. Trimming left V 2 bases short and J 7 bases short, with 17 bases between. CDR3 bases: TGTGCCAGCAGCTTAACATCCTTTCAGGGGCTTGAAGCTTTCTTT. Protein: CASSLTSFQGLEAFF.

The table lists this clone with a count of one. The rearrangement joins TRBV28 to TRBJ2-7; D could derive from TRBD1 or TRBD2 (6 bases each). With 3 bases removed from V and 5 bases from J, the gap between germline ends came to 17 bases. The CDR3 runs to 15 residues. Germline lookup yields CDR1 MDHEN and CDR2 SYDVKM. CDR3 nucleotides: TGTGCCAGCAGTTTTTGGAGGGGGACTGTCCACGAGCAGTACTTC. It encodes CASSFWRGTVHEQYF. The full variable domain, rest sourced from reference TRBV28 and TRBJ2-7, is DVKVTQSSRYLVKRTGEKVFLECVQDMDHENMFWYRQDPGLGLRLIYFSYDVKMKEKGDIPEGYSVSREKKERFSLILESASTNQTSMYLCASSFWRGTVHEQYFGPGTRLTVT.

This sequence joins TRBV27 and TRBJ1-4; 9 nucleotides align to TRBD1. Germline lookup yields CDR1 MNHEY and CDR2 SMNVEV (reference sequence). The CDR3 spans 15 residues. Losses at the gene ends were 2 bases for V and 10 bases for J; bases not matched to a gene: 8. As DNA, the CDR3 is TGTGCCAGCAGTTTACTGGGACAGGGTTCCCGAAAACTGTTTTTT. It translates to CASSLLGQGSRKLFF.

The chain joins TRBV7-9 to TRBJ2-5; D is ambiguous. This CDR3 region has 14 residues. Trimming shortened V by 3 bases and J by 4 bases, and 12 bases separated the two germline ends. CDR1 and CDR2 from the germline V gene are SEHNR and FQNEAQ (reference sequence). CDR3 DNA sequence: TGTGCCAGCAGCTTCTCAGTGGGTAGAGAGACCCAGTACTTC. Amino acids: CASSFSVGRETQYF. The full variable domain, in which reference TRBV7-9 and TRBJ2-5 provide the parts outside the CDR3, is DTGVSQNPRHKITKRGQNVTFRCDPISEHNRLYWYRQTLGQGPEFLTYFQNEAQLEKSRLLSDRFSAERPKGSFSTLEIQRTEQGDSAMYLCASSFSVGRETQYFGPGTRLLVL.

This clone appeared once. This chain connects TRBV28 to TRBJ1-2, with 8 nucleotides matching TRBD1. The CDR3 sequence is 16 residues long. Per the germline V gene, CDR1 is MDHEN and CDR2 is SYDVKM. V gave up 5 bases and J gave up 8 bases; unmatched junction bases: 16. The CDR3 DNA reads TGTGCCAGCAGTCCCTTTACCGGACAGGGTTTTAGCGGCTACACCTTC. Its translation is CASSPFTGQGFSGYTF.

The rearrangement uses TRBV18 and TRBJ1-2, with a weak D call TRBD1 (5 bases). This CDR3 has 15 amino acids. CDR1 KGHSH and CDR2 LQKENI come from the germline V gene. V dropped 3 bases and J dropped 7 bases, with 18 bases sitting between them. For the CDR3, the DNA is TGTGCCAGCTCACCCGGGGTTCCAGGGATCGGTGGCTACACCTTC. Its translation is CASSPGVPGIGGYTF.

This clone was counted only a few times. This chain uses TRBV5-4 with TRBJ2-1; 15 bases are shared with TRBD2. This CDR3 has 16 amino acids. V gave up 4 bases and J gave up 4 bases; unmatched junction bases: 3. Germline-derived CDR1 and CDR2 are SGHNT and YYREEE (reference sequence). The CDR3 loop is CASSRGLAGGYNEQFF. Written as DNA, the CDR3 is TGTGCCAGCAGCCGTGGACTAGCGGGGGGGTACAATGAGCAGTTCTTC.

The rearrangement links TRBV6-5 to TRBJ1-1; D ambiguous. Trimming removed 2 bases from V and 0 bases from J, with 7 bases in between. Germline values: CDR1 MNHEY, CDR2 SVGAGI. CDR3 length: 14 amino acids. CDR3 coding DNA: TGTGCCAGCAGTTACACGCCCTTGAACACTGAAGCTTTCTTT. Amino acids: CASSYTPLNTEAFF.

The rearrangement uses TRBV9 and TRBJ2-3, with TRBD2 matching over 13 bases. Germline-derived CDR1 and CDR2 are SGDLS and YYNGEE. The CDR3 totals 16 residues. J gave up 1 base and V 2 bases, and 1 base lay outside the gene matches. CDR3 nucleotide sequence: TGTGCCAGCAGCGTGGGGACTAGCGGGGGCACAGATACGCAGTATTTT. It encodes CASSVGTSGGTDTQYF.

This rearrangement joins TRBV6-6 to TRBJ2-5; D possibly corresponds to TRBD1 (6 bases). Trimming stripped 6 bases from V and 2 bases from J, with 16 bases between. The V gene's germline CDR1 is MNHNY and CDR2 SVGAGI (reference sequence). CDR3 length: 15 amino acids. The DNA of the CDR3 is TGTGCCAGCAGCCCCCGACGACAGGATCAAGAGACCCAGTACTTC. Encoded protein: CASSPRRQDQETQYF.

This clone has just one count. This rearrangement joins TRBV7-8 to TRBJ2-5; 9 positions agree with TRBD2. The CDR3 runs 17 residues. CDR1 is SGHVS, CDR2 FQNEAQ, per germline. V lost 6 bases to trimming and J lost 5 bases; unmatched junction nucleotides: 16. CDR3 in amino acids: CASSFARFGGREETQYF. CDR3 nucleotides: TGTGCCAGCAGTTTCGCCAGGTTTGGCGGGAGGGAGGAGACCCAGTACTTC.

The chain joins TRBV11-2 to TRBJ1-2; D unresolved. The CDR3 is 17 amino acids. Germline CDR1 SGHAT, CDR2 FQNNGV. V was shortened by 1 base and J by 0 bases, with 15 bases between the two germline ends. DNA of the CDR3: TGTGCCAGCAGCTTAGCCCCGACGGAGTTAGCTAACTATGGCTACACCTTC. It codes for CASSLAPTELANYGYTF.

This clone has more than one count but fewer than ten. The chain uses TRBV19 and TRBJ1-6, with 8 positions matching TRBD1. This CDR3 spans 18 amino acids. V shed 6 bases, J shed 9 bases, and the junction held 19 bases outside the gene matches. The V gene's germline CDR1 is LNHDA and CDR2 SQIVND (reference sequence). The CDR3 loop is CASSPWGDNQGAVSPLHF. The CDR3 coding sequence is TGTGCCAGTAGCCCTTGGGGGGACAACCAGGGGGCTGTTTCACCCCTCCACTTT.

The rearrangement uses TRBV5-6 and TRBJ1-1, with a possible D match to TRBD1 (5 bases). The CDR3 loop spans 13 amino acids. V lost 4 bases, J lost 6 bases, and 13 bases lay in between. The germline gives CDR1 SGHDT, CDR2 YYEEEE. The CDR3 here is CASSIGGDAEAFF. In DNA form, the CDR3 reads TGTGCCAGCAGCATCGGGGGGGACGCTGAAGCTTTCTTT.

This clone showed up just a few times. The V call is TRBV30, the J call TRBJ1-5; D uncertain. V was trimmed by 0 bases and J by 4 bases, leaving 7 bases between them. The germline CDR1 and CDR2 sequences are GTSNPN and SVGIG (reference sequence). This CDR3 has 13 residues. The CDR3 DNA reads TGTGCCTGGAGTGTAACGTGGAATCAGCCCCAGCATTTT. Its translation is CAWSVTWNQPQHF. The full variable domain, completed using reference TRBV30 and TRBJ1-5, is SQTIHQWPATLVQPVGSPLSLECTVEGTSNPNLYWYRQAAGRGLQLLFYSVGIGQISSEVPQNLSASRPQDRQFILSSKKLLLSDSGFYLCAWSVTWNQPQHFGDGTRLSIL.

The chain employs TRBV19 and TRBJ2-3; no clear D. CDR1 and CDR2 (germline): LNHDA, SQIVND (reference sequence). V lost 4 bases, J lost 4 bases, and 9 bases lay in between. The CDR3 spans 13 residues. The CDR3 reads CASSNLLADTQYF. In DNA form, the CDR3 reads TGTGCCAGTAGTAATCTTTTGGCAGATACGCAGTATTTT. The variable domain in full, with the rest retrieved from reference TRBV19 and TRBJ2-3, is DGGITQSPKYLFRKEGQNVTLSCEQNLNHDAMYWYRQDPGQGLRLIYYSQIVNDFQKGDIAEGYSVSREKKESFPLTVTSAQKNPTAFYLCASSNLLADTQYFGPGTRLTVL.

This sequence joins TRBV7-8 and TRBJ1-1; 11 bases are a match to TRBD1. Germline values: CDR1 SGHVS, CDR2 FQNEAQ. The ends lost 5 bases at V and 3 bases at J; junction bases unmatched: 2. The CDR3 is 14 residues long. CDR3 in amino acids: CASSRDRGDTEAFF. In DNA form, the CDR3 reads TGTGCCAGCAGCCGGGACAGGGGGGACACTGAAGCTTTCTTT.

The chain's CDR3 is CASSRQQQETQYF. The CDR3 DNA is TGTGCCAGCAGTCGGCAGCAGCAAGAGACCCAGTACTTC. The chain couples TRBV2 to TRBJ2-5; D call uncertain. Trimming cost V 5 bases and J 2 bases, with 9 bases left between them. The V gene's germline CDR1 is SNHLY and CDR2 FYNNEI. There are 13 residues in the CDR3.

This chain links TRBV7-2 with TRBJ1-2, with D perhaps TRBD1 (6 bases). Looked up from germline, CDR1 is SGHTA and CDR2 is FQGNSA. Deletions cut 5 bases from V and 4 bases from J, with 14 bases between. This CDR3 spans 14 amino acids. This chain's CDR3 is CASSAGQTLYGYTF. DNA for the CDR3: TGTGCCAGCAGCGCAGGACAGACCCTCTATGGCTACACCTTC.

The chain links TRBV9 to TRBJ1-2; a possible D gene is TRBD1 (6 bases). The V end lost 6 bases, the J end lost 4 bases, and 13 bases lay between the germline ends. CDR3 size: 13 residues. The germline V gene has CDR1 SGDLS and CDR2 YYNGEE. DNA of the CDR3: TGTGCCAGCACTCCAGGGGTCACCTATGGCTACACCTTC. Its protein is CASTPGVTYGYTF.

The chain carries TRBV6-5 and TRBJ1-6, with D tentatively TRBD1 (5 bases). Germline loops: CDR1 MNHEY, CDR2 SVGAGI. The CDR3 has 15 amino acids. Trimming stripped 2 bases from V and 4 bases from J, with 9 bases between. The CDR3 here is CASSYGGTYNSPLHF. The DNA of the CDR3 is TGTGCCAGCAGTTACGGTGGGACTTATAATTCACCCCTCCACTTT.

The rearrangement joins TRBV29-1 to TRBJ2-7; tentative D call: TRBD1 (6 bases). Germline V gives CDR1 SQVTM, CDR2 ANQGSEA. V lost 3 bases and J 0 bases, leaving 9 bases between the germline ends. This CDR3 comprises 13 residues. This CDR3 reads CSVEDSPSYEQYF. DNA for the CDR3: TGCAGCGTTGAGGACAGCCCCTCCTACGAGCAGTACTTC.

This clone was recorded a few times. The chain recombines TRBV2 with TRBJ2-2, with TRBD2 as a possible D gene (6 bases). V dropped 8 bases and J dropped 1 base, with 20 bases sitting between them. The CDR3 spans 17 residues. Germline-derived CDR1 and CDR2 are SNHLY and FYNNEI. CDR3 nucleotide sequence: TGTGCCAGCGCCCTGGAGGGAGTGAATGGGAACACCGGGGAGCTGTTTTTT. As protein: CASALEGVNGNTGELFF.

Only one count was recorded for this clone. The rearrangement uses TRBV6-1 and TRBJ2-3; D assignment may be TRBD1 or TRBD2 (5 bases each). This CDR3 is built from 14 residues. Trimming took 6 bases from V and 6 from J, leaving 16 bases between them. CDR1 is MNHNS and CDR2 is SASEGT in the germline V gene. This CDR3 reads CASRPGPSMDTQYF. In DNA, the CDR3 is TGTGCCAGCAGACCGGGACCGAGTATGGATACGCAGTATTTT.

This chain connects TRBV18 to TRBJ1-1, with D tentatively TRBD1 (5 bases). CDR3 length: 13 residues. Germline CDR1 is KGHSH and CDR2 is LQKENI. The ends were cut back, 4 bases at V and 5 bases at J, with 11 bases in the middle. CDR3 sequence: CASSHGGGTEAFF. CDR3 nucleotide sequence: TGTGCCAGCTCACACGGTGGGGGGACTGAAGCTTTCTTT.

This chain links TRBV19 with TRBJ2-6; D gene uncertain. This CDR3 has 13 amino acids. Germline values: CDR1 LNHDA, CDR2 SQIVND (reference sequence). Trimming cost V 6 bases and J 0 bases, with 3 bases left between them. CDR3 region: CASRSSGANVLTF. Written as DNA, the CDR3 is TGTGCCAGTAGGAGCTCTGGGGCCAACGTCCTGACTTTC.

This sequence joins TRBV4-3 and TRBJ2-7, with D possibly called TRBD1 or TRBD2 (5 bases each). Trimming shortened V by 0 bases and J by 1 base, and 10 bases separated the two germline ends. The CDR3 totals 15 residues. The germline gives CDR1 LGHNA, CDR2 YSLEER. CDR3 DNA sequence: TGCGCCAGCAGCCAAGAGGGGGAAAGTTCCTACGAGCAGTACTTC. Its protein is CASSQEGESSYEQYF.

The V call is TRBV18, the J call TRBJ2-1, with no clear D. The CDR3 is 13 residues long. V lost 11 bases and J 5 bases, leaving 16 bases between the germline ends. Germline V gives CDR1 KGHSH, CDR2 LQKENI. DNA for the CDR3: TGTGCCGCCTCCTCCGGGTTCGACAATGAGCAGTTCTTC. This sequence encodes CAASSGFDNEQFF.

This clone was recorded only once. V gene TRBV10-3 combines with J gene TRBJ1-1, with D possibly being TRBD1 (6 bases). Trimming cost V 8 bases and J 2 bases, with 21 bases left between them. The length of the CDR3 is 16 residues. The germline V gene encodes CDR1 ENHRY and CDR2 SYGVKD. CDR3 protein: CAIASVDSPQNTEAFF. The CDR3 region has the DNA TGTGCCATCGCGAGCGTGGACAGCCCCCAAAACACTGAAGCTTTCTTT.

The J gene is TRBJ1-5, the V gene TRBV6-5; D unresolved. This CDR3 is built from 14 residues. Trimming took 0 bases from V and 9 from J, leaving 12 bases between them. Germline V gene lookup returns CDR1 MNHEY and CDR2 SVGAGI. CDR3 bases: TGTGCCAGCAGTTACTCCCCTGGGGTGATGCCCCAGCATTTT. Amino acid sequence: CASSYSPGVMPQHF.